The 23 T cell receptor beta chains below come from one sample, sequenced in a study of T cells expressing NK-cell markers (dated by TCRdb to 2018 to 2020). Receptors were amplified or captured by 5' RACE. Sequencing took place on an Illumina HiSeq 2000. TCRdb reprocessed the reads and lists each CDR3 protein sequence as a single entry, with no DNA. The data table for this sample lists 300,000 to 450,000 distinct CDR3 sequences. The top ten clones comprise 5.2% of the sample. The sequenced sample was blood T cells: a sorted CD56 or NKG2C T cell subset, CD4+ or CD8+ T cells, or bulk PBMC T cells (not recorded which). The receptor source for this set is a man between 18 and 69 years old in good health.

This CDR3 is CATGGGPGELFF. The chain couples TRBV24-1 to TRBJ2-2; the D call of TRBD1 rests on TCRdb alone, since no DNA is present to check it. The CDR3 spans 12 residues. Germline V gene sequence: CDR1 KGHDR, CDR2 SFDVKD.

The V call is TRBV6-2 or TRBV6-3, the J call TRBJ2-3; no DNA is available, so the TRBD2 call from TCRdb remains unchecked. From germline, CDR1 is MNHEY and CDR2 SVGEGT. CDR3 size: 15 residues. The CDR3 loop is CASNLLAASTDTQYF.

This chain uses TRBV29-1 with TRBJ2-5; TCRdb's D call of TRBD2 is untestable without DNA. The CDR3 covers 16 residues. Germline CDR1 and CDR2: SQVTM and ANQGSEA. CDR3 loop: CSVDRLAGGTQETQYF.

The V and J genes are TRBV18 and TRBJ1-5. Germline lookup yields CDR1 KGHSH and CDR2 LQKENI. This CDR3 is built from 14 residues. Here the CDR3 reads CASSPSTSNQPQHF.

Here the CDR3 reads CASSLVIGQGAAFF. V gene TRBV5-1 combines with J gene TRBJ1-1; TCRdb's D gene call, TRBD1, goes unchecked for lack of DNA. The CDR3 extends over 14 amino acids. Germline V lookup: CDR1 SGHRS, CDR2 YFSETQ.

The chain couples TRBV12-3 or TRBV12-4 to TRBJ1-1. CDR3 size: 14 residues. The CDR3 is CASSFGLYDTEAFF.

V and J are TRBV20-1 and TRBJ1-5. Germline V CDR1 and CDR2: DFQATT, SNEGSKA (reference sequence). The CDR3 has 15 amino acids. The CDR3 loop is CSAVSSPSGIQPQHF.

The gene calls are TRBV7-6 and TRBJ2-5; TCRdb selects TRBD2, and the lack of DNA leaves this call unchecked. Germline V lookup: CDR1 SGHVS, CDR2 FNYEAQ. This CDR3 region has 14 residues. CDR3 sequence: CASSLEASVETQYF.

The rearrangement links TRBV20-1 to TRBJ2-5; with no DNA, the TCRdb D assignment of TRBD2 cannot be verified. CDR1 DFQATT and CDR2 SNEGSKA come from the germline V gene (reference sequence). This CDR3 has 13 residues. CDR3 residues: CSARGTSGETQYF.

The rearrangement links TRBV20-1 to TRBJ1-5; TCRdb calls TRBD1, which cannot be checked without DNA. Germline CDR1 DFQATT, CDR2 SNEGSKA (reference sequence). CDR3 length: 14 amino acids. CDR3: CSASQTRGYQPQHF.

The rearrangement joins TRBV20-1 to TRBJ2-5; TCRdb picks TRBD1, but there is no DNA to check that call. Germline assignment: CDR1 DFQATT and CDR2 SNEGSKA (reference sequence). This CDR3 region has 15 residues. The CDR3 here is CSASSSGTALETQYF.

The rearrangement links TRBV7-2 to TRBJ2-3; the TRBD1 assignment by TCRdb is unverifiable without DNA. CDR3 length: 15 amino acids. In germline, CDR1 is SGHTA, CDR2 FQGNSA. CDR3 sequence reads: CASSLRGGAGDTQYF.

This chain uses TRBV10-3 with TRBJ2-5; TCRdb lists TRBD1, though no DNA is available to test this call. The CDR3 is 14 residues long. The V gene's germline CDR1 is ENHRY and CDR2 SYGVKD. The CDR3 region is CAISQTGYEETQYF.

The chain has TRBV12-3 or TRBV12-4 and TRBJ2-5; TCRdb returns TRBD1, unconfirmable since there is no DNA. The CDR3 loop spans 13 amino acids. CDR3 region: CASRTGPQETQYF.

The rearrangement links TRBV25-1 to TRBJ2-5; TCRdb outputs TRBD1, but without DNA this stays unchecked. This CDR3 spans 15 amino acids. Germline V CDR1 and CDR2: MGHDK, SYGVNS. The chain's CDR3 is CASSDAVTGRETQYF.

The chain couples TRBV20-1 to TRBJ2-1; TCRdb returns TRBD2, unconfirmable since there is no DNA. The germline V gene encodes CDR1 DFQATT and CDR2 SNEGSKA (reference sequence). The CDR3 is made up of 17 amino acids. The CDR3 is CSAREGTSGGTYNEQFF.

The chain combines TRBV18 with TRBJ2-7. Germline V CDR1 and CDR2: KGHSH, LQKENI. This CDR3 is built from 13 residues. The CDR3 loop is CASSPSIHYEQYF.

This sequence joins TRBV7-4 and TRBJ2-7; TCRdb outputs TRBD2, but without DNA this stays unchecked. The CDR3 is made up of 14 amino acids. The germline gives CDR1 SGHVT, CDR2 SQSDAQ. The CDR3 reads CASPSGGVSYEQYF.

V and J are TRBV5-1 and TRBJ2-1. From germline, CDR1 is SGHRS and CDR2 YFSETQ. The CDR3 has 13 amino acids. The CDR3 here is CASSLVAATEQFF. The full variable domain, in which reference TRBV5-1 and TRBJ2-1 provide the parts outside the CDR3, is KAGVTQTPRYLIKTRGQQVTLSCSPISGHRSVSWYQQTPGQGLQFLFEYFSETQRNKGNFPGRFSGRQFSNSRSEMNVSTLELGDSALYLCASSLVAATEQFFGPGTRLTVL.

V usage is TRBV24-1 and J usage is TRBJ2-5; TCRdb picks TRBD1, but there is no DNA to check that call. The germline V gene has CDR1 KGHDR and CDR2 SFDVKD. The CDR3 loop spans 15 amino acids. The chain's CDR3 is CATSDRAGDRETQYF.

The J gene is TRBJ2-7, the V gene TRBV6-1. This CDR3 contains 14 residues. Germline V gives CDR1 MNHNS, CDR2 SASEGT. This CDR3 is CASKRTMGFYEQYF.

CDR3 protein: CASSLGLVSDTQYF. The genes are TRBV5-1 and TRBJ2-3. CDR1 and CDR2 from the germline V gene are SGHRS and YFSETQ. CDR3 size: 14 residues.

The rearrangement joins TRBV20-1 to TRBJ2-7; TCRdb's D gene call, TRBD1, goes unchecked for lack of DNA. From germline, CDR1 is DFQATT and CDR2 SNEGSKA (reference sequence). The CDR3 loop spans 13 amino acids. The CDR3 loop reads CSVLAPGGREQYF.